This T cell receptor (beta chain) was profiled in a study of blood T cell repertoires in COVID-19. Across the study: The samples span acute and convalescent COVID-19 from the United States, Italy and Spain. PBMCs, B-cell-depleted T cells, or T cells provided the cDNA or gDNA that made up the material.

V lost 0 bases and J lost 5, with 19 bases in between. This CDR3 spans 17 amino acids. Germline CDR1 reads GTSNPN; CDR2 reads SVGIG (reference sequence). Method: immunoSEQ multiplex PCR; TCRdb's copy keeps in-frame clones and lacks some. Altogether more than 200,000 clones are present, 85% to 90% being singletons, with the ten largest covering approximately 4.1%. Sequences were obtained from PBMCs or T cells enriched from blood (not recorded which). The clonotype was recovered from a woman in her 30s who had recovered from COVID-19. This chain connects TRBV30 to TRBJ2-2; D might be TRBD1 (5 bases). DNA for the CDR3: TGTGCCTGGAGTGTATCCCCCCCGTGGCAGGGTACCGGGGAGCTGTTTTTT. It yields the protein CAWSVSPPWQGTGELFF.